Each of the 32 T cell receptor beta chains below was sequenced from the same sample in a study of blood T cell repertoires in COVID-19. Some clones are missing from TCRdb's copy, which holds only in-frame ones; the method was immunoSEQ multiplex PCR. Of about 200,000 clones in the sample, over 75% were seen once. The sequencing sample was made of PBMCs or T cells enriched from blood (not recorded which). The receptors come from a woman between 40 and 55 years old with acute COVID-19.

This sequence joins TRBV29-1 and TRBJ2-7; TRBD1 is a possible D gene (6 bases). V was cut by 8 bases and J by 2 bases, with 13 bases left in between. The V gene's germline CDR1 is SQVTM and CDR2 ANQGSEA. The CDR3 loop spans 12 amino acids. As DNA, the CDR3 is TGCAGCTTCTCTGACAGGACCTACGAGCAGTACTTC. Translation: CSFSDRTYEQYF.

This clone was seen once. The rearrangement uses TRBV29-1 and TRBJ2-1; 8 bases map to TRBD2. The CDR3 consists of 14 residues. J gave up 3 bases and V 6 bases, and 7 bases lay outside the gene matches. Germline values: CDR1 SQVTM, CDR2 ANQGSEA. CDR3: CSVVTSGYYNEQFF. The DNA of the CDR3 is TGCAGCGTCGTTACTAGCGGATACTACAATGAGCAGTTCTTC.

The CDR3 coding sequence is TGTGCCAGCAGTCTGCAAGGGGCTGAGACCCAGTACTTC. Its protein product is CASSLQGAETQYF. This chain uses TRBV5-4 with TRBJ2-5; tentative D call: TRBD1 (5 bases). The CDR3 extends over 13 amino acids. Germline values: CDR1 SGHNT, CDR2 YYREEE (reference sequence). V lost 5 bases, J lost 5 bases, and 13 bases lay in between.

The chain couples TRBV20-1 to TRBJ2-1, with D tentatively TRBD1 (5 bases). CDR3 length: 11 amino acids. Germline V lookup: CDR1 DFQATT, CDR2 SNEGSKA (reference sequence). The V end was cut by 3 bases, the J end by 5 bases, with 5 bases between. The CDR3 reads CSARGHNEQFF. CDR3 sequence (DNA): TGCAGTGCTAGGGGGCACAATGAGCAGTTCTTC.

This clone showed up just once. Relative to the germline gene, one junction end is altered; a read error may explain this. The V gene is TRBV7-7, the J gene TRBJ2-7; D might be TRBD1 (6 bases). This CDR3 is built from 14 residues. Germline V lookup: CDR1 SSHAT, CDR2 FNYEAQ (reference sequence). The CDR3 spells CASSLARDNPEQYF. In DNA form, the CDR3 reads TGTGCTAGCAGCTTAGCGAGGGACAACCCCGAGCAGTACTTC.

This chain uses TRBV12-3 or TRBV12-4 with TRBJ2-1, with D maybe TRBD2 (6 bases). The ends were cut back, 6 bases at V and 7 bases at J, with 13 bases in the middle. The CDR3 consists of 13 residues. The CDR3 reads CASRLWGGNEQFF. In DNA, the CDR3 is TGTGCCAGCAGATTGTGGGGAGGAAATGAGCAGTTCTTC.

V usage is TRBV7-9 and J usage is TRBJ2-1; D gene unclear. The CDR3 extends over 15 amino acids. Trimming pared 5 bases from V and 2 bases from J, leaving 13 bases between. CDR1 and CDR2 (germline): SEHNR, FQNEAQ (reference sequence). CDR3 nucleotides: TGTGCCAGCAGCCCACGAGTAAGTCCCTACAATGAGCAGTTCTTC. This sequence encodes CASSPRVSPYNEQFF. Drawing the rest from reference TRBV7-9 and TRBJ2-1, the complete variable domain is DTGVSQNPRHKITKRGQNVTFRCDPISEHNRLYWYRQTLGQGPEFLTYFQNEAQLEKSRLLSDRFSAERPKGSFSTLEIQRTEQGDSAMYLCASSPRVSPYNEQFFGPGTRLTVL.

The V gene is TRBV7-6, the J gene TRBJ1-4; TRBD1 matches at 7 bases. The CDR3 has 15 residues. Trimming took 5 bases from V and 3 from J; bases not matched to a gene: 6. The germline V gene has CDR1 SGHVS and CDR2 FNYEAQ. CDR3 residues: CASSPGQSSNEKLFF. DNA for the CDR3: TGTGCCAGCAGCCCGGGACAGTCTTCTAATGAAAAACTGTTTTTT.

The chain has TRBV5-1 and TRBJ2-1; TRBD2 is a possible D gene (6 bases). The CDR3 spans 15 residues. V shed 3 bases and J shed 10 bases, with 20 bases lying between them. From germline, CDR1 is SGHRS and CDR2 YFSETQ. Here the CDR3 reads CASSSGTSIYREQFF. The CDR3 nucleotides read TGCGCCAGCAGCTCCGGGACTTCAATTTATCGAGAGCAGTTCTTC.

The V call is TRBV25-1, the J call TRBJ2-1, with 10 positions matching TRBD2. V was clipped by 6 bases and J by 4 bases; unmatched bases: 6. CDR3 length equals 15 residues. Germline V gene data show CDR1 as MGHDK and CDR2 as SYGVNS. In DNA form, the CDR3 reads TGTGCCAGCAGCAATAGCGGGAGGAAGTACAATGAGCAGTTCTTC. Encoded protein: CASSNSGRKYNEQFF.

The rearrangement uses TRBV5-4 and TRBJ2-1; D possibly corresponds to TRBD1 (5 bases). The ends were cut back, 5 bases at V and 5 bases at J, with 11 bases in the middle. There are 13 residues in the CDR3. The V gene's germline CDR1 is SGHNT and CDR2 YYREEE (reference sequence). CDR3 bases: TGTGCCAGCAGGGCAACAGGAGACAATGAGCAGTTCTTC. Its translation is CASRATGDNEQFF.

The rearrangement uses TRBV5-1 and TRBJ1-5, with D possibly matching TRBD1 (6 bases). The CDR3 sequence is 15 residues long. V was cut by 9 bases and J by 0 bases, with 16 bases left in between. Germline CDR1 reads SGHRS; CDR2 reads YFSETQ. The CDR3 coding sequence is TGCGCCACCTTGACAGGACTTTATAGCAATCAGCCCCAGCATTTT. Its translation: CATLTGLYSNQPQHF.

The table lists this clone with a few counts. This chain uses TRBV6-5 with TRBJ1-2; tentative D call: TRBD1 (5 bases). This CDR3 is 14 amino acids long. Germline V gene data show CDR1 as MNHEY and CDR2 as SVGAGI. The V and J ends lost 5 bases and 8 bases respectively, with 18 bases between them. The DNA for the CDR3 is TGTGCCAGCAGTACACAGGACCCACTAACCGGCTACACCTTC. The encoded protein is CASSTQDPLTGYTF.

The chain recombines TRBV6-5 with TRBJ1-5; D possibly corresponds to TRBD1 (6 bases). V was clipped by 4 bases and J by 1 base, with 14 bases between them. CDR3 length: 16 amino acids. CDR1 is MNHEY, CDR2 SVGAGI, per germline. CDR3 loop: CASSLQQGQSNQPQHF. CDR3 DNA sequence: TGTGCCAGCAGTTTACAACAGGGCCAAAGCAATCAGCCCCAGCATTTT.

This rearrangement joins TRBV6-7 to TRBJ2-3; TRBD1 is a possible D gene (5 bases). TRBV6-7 is marked as an open reading frame, function uncertain. The CDR3 has 15 residues. V lost 5 bases to trimming and J lost 0 bases, with 12 bases between them. CDR3 DNA sequence: TGTGCCAGCAGTCACGCAGGGCCAAGCACAGATACGCAGTATTTT. Translation: CASSHAGPSTDTQYF.

The chain has TRBV28 and TRBJ2-7; possible D gene TRBD1, 5 bases. The CDR3 totals 15 residues. Deletions cut 5 bases from V and 0 bases from J, with 14 bases between. Germline V CDR1 and CDR2: MDHEN, SYDVKM. Here the CDR3 reads CASSPTGPVSYEQYF. CDR3 bases: TGTGCCAGCAGTCCAACAGGCCCCGTCTCCTACGAGCAGTACTTC.

This clone occurred a few times. The chain recombines TRBV28 with TRBJ2-3; 7 bases fit TRBD2. The CDR3 has 15 amino acids. Trimming at V came to 6 bases and at J to 3 bases, leaving 9 bases not matched to a gene. Germline V gene lookup returns CDR1 MDHEN and CDR2 SYDVKM. CDR3 nucleotides: TGTGCCAGCAGCCCAGCGGGGAGGATGACAGATACGCAGTATTTT. Its translation is CASSPAGRMTDTQYF.

The CDR3 protein is CASSLVGTSGVYNEQFF. CDR3 in DNA: TGTGCCAGCAGCTTAGTGGGGACTAGCGGCGTGTACAATGAGCAGTTCTTC. The chain combines TRBV7-8 with TRBJ2-1; 11 bases align to TRBD2. Germline V gene data show CDR1 as SGHVS and CDR2 as FQNEAQ. V lost 1 base to trimming and J lost 4 bases; unmatched junction nucleotides: 6. The CDR3 runs to 17 residues.

The rearrangement joins TRBV25-1 to TRBJ2-1, with D possibly matching TRBD2 (7 bases). The germline V gene encodes CDR1 MGHDK and CDR2 SYGVNS. The CDR3 runs to 14 residues. Trimming left V 6 bases short and J 3 bases short, with 12 bases between. This chain's CDR3 is CASRGGGGYNEQFF. Written as DNA, the CDR3 is TGTGCCAGCAGGGGGGGCGGGGGCTACAATGAGCAGTTCTTC.

The chain joins TRBV6-5 to TRBJ2-5; 10 bases line up with TRBD2. V lost 6 bases and J lost 5; bases outside the gene matches: 9. The germline V gene has CDR1 MNHEY and CDR2 SVGAGI. The CDR3 is made up of 15 amino acids. The CDR3 DNA sequence: TGTGCCAGCAGGCCACTAGCGGGGATTCAGGAGACCCAGTACTTC. Its translation: CASRPLAGIQETQYF.

This clone came up a few times. The chain is built from TRBV29-1 and TRBJ2-3; 11 bases match TRBD2. Germline loops: CDR1 SQVTM, CDR2 ANQGSEA. With V trimmed by 3 bases and J by 4 bases, 0 bases remained unmatched. This CDR3 region has 13 residues. DNA for the CDR3: TGCAGCGTTGAGACTAGCGGGGCAGATACGCAGTATTTT. Translating gives CSVETSGADTQYF.

This clone was picked up one time. This chain uses TRBV6-2 or TRBV6-3 with TRBJ2-5; 7 positions match TRBD1. Germline V gene data show CDR1 as MNHEY and CDR2 as SVGEGT. This CDR3 has 17 residues. The trim removed 2 bases at V and 1 base at J, leaving 10 bases unmatched. CDR3 sequence (DNA): TGTGCCAGCAGTTACCCGATACAGGGGTCGTTCCAAGAGACCCAGTACTTC. Protein sequence: CASSYPIQGSFQETQYF.

The V gene is TRBV10-3, the J gene TRBJ1-5; no definite D call. Per germline, CDR1 ENHRY and CDR2 SYGVKD. The CDR3 spans 13 residues. V lost 5 bases to trimming and J lost 4 bases, with 9 bases between them. CDR3 amino acids: CAISSGLNQPQHF. The CDR3 DNA reads as TGTGCCATCAGTAGCGGCCTTAATCAGCCCCAGCATTTT.

The chain uses TRBV9 and TRBJ2-7; no reliable D call. The CDR3 totals 12 residues. The V end was cut by 0 bases, the J end by 3 bases, with 4 bases between. CDR1 and CDR2 from the germline V gene are SGDLS and YYNGEE. CDR3 protein: CASSVGSYEQYF. DNA for the CDR3: TGTGCCAGCAGCGTAGGGAGCTACGAGCAGTACTTC. Combining the CDR3 with reference TRBV9 and TRBJ2-7 gives the whole variable domain DSGVTQTPKHLITATGQRVTLRCSPRSGDLSVYWYQQSLDQGLQFLIQYYNGEERAKGNILERFSAQQFPDLHSELNLSSLELGDSALYFCASSVGSYEQYFGPGTRLTVT.

This clone came up a few times. V is TRBV7-2 and J is TRBJ2-1, with D possibly being TRBD2 (6 bases). This CDR3 spans 14 amino acids. The ends were cut back, 5 bases at V and 8 bases at J, with 16 bases in the middle. The germline gives CDR1 SGHTA, CDR2 FQGNSA. CDR3 sequence reads: CASSPRRGTDEQFF. CDR3 sequence (DNA): TGTGCCAGCAGCCCCCGCCGAGGGACTGATGAGCAGTTCTTC.

CDR3 coding DNA: TGTGCCTCATCGACAGGGTCTAGCACAGATACGCAGTATTTT. Encoded protein: CASSTGSSTDTQYF. The chain combines TRBV10-3 with TRBJ2-3; 7 bases align to TRBD1. V was pared by 11 bases and J by 0 bases, with 8 bases of the junction left unmatched. The CDR3 extends over 14 amino acids. CDR1 and CDR2 from the germline V gene are ENHRY and SYGVKD.

J is TRBJ1-1 and V is TRBV27; TRBD1 aligns across 8 bases. Germline V gene data show CDR1 as MNHEY and CDR2 as SMNVEV (reference sequence). Trimming took 5 bases from V and 1 from J; bases not matched to a gene: 6. CDR3 size: 15 residues. CDR3 coding DNA: TGTGCCAGCAGTCCCCGGACAGGGCCGAACACTGAAGCTTTCTTT. It codes for CASSPRTGPNTEAFF.

There are a few counts of this clone. This chain connects TRBV6-2 or TRBV6-3 to TRBJ2-1; 9 bases map to TRBD2. The V segment lost 4 bases and the J segment 7 bases; nucleotides outside the gene matches: 17. Germline V CDR1 and CDR2: MNHEY, SVGEGT. The CDR3 consists of 18 residues. Here the CDR3 reads CASSSRGASGTTRNEQFF. As DNA, the CDR3 is TGTGCCAGCAGTTCCCGAGGGGCTAGCGGGACTACTAGAAATGAGCAGTTCTTC.

The chain employs TRBV5-6 and TRBJ2-6; TRBD2 is a possible D gene (6 bases). This CDR3 has 18 residues. The germline gives CDR1 SGHDT, CDR2 YYEEEE. Trimming shortened V by 4 bases and J by 0 bases, and 17 bases separated the two germline ends. The CDR3, as DNA: TGTGCCAGCAGCGTCACTCCGGGACTGTCCTCTGGGGCCAACGTCCTGACTTTC. Residues: CASSVTPGLSSGANVLTF.

The chain uses TRBV7-2 and TRBJ1-5, with unresolved D. The germline CDR1 and CDR2 sequences are SGHTA and FQGNSA. CDR3 length: 14 amino acids. V lost 4 bases, J lost 4 bases, and 11 bases lay in between. This chain's CDR3 is CASSSLGGNQPQHF. CDR3 nucleotide sequence: TGTGCCAGCAGCTCCCTCGGTGGTAATCAGCCCCAGCATTTT. Drawing the rest from reference TRBV7-2 and TRBJ1-5, the complete variable domain is GAGVSQSPSNKVTEKGKDVELRCDPISGHTALYWYRQSLGQGLEFLIYFQGNSAPDKSGLPSDRFSAERTGGSVSTLTIQRTQQEDSAVYLCASSSLGGNQPQHFGDGTRLSIL.

For the CDR3, the DNA is TGCGCCAGCAGCACCGGGACAGGGGGTAACTATGGCTACACCTTC. Translation: CASSTGTGGNYGYTF. The V gene is TRBV5-1, the J gene TRBJ1-2, with 11 bases that match TRBD1. CDR1 SGHRS and CDR2 YFSETQ come from the germline V gene. V was clipped by 4 bases and J by 1 base; unmatched bases: 3. This CDR3 is 15 amino acids long.

V is TRBV9 and J is TRBJ1-2; maybe TRBD1 (5 bases). V shed 0 bases and J shed 5 bases, with 17 bases lying between them. Per germline, CDR1 SGDLS and CDR2 YYNGEE. This CDR3 is built from 16 residues. CDR3 protein: CASSVEGVPLGYGYTF. The CDR3 DNA reads as TGTGCCAGCAGCGTAGAAGGGGTACCCCTCGGGTATGGCTACACCTTC.